These T cell receptor beta chains were read from a single sample in a study of cytomegalovirus exposure and HLA in healthy donors. TCRdb keeps only in-frame clones here, not all; method: immunoSEQ multiplex PCR. The sample yields roughly 100,000 clones, around 82% seen once. The sequencing input was PBMCs. Every receptor here comes from a woman aged 40 to 50 in good health and CMV-seronegative. The CDR3 runs from the conserved cysteine through the conserved F or W. The D gene is left open where the match is weak. Expanded clones get a size class; other rows say once, few or many, or leave the size out.

v_call	cdr3_length	clone_size	j_call	d_call	cdr3_nt	cdr3_aa
TRBV11-3	12	NA	TRBJ1-1	TRBD1	TGTGCCAGCAGCTCCATGGGACAGGAAGCTTTCTTT	CASSSMGQEAFF
TRBV29-1	15	NA	TRBJ2-7	TRBD2	TGCAGCGCGAGGGGGACTAGCGGGGCCTCGAGCGAGCAGTACTTC	CSARGTSGASSEQYF
TRBV27	16	NA	TRBJ1-4	NA	TGTGCCAGCAGTTTATCTTCAGGACAGCATAATGAAAAACTGTTTTTT	CASSLSSGQHNEKLFF
TRBV25-1	17	NA	TRBJ1-1	NA	TGTGCCAGCAGTGAAAGCCAGGGCGGCCTTTGGAACACTGAAGCTTTCTTT	CASSESQGGLWNTEAFF
TRBV19	14	NA	TRBJ2-5	NA	TGTGCCAGTAGTAGGACACTCCCTCAAGAGACCCAGTACTTC	CASSRTLPQETQYF
TRBV28	15	NA	TRBJ1-1	NA	TGTGCCAGCCCCCCGGTGGGAGTCCAAAACACTGAAGCTTTCTTT	CASPPVGVQNTEAFF
TRBV6-5	15	NA	TRBJ2-3	TRBD2	TGTGCCAGCAGTTCATGGACTAGCGGGGTGGAGACGCAGTATTTT	CASSSWTSGVETQYF
TRBV13	16	few	TRBJ2-7	NA	TGTGCCAGCAGTTTAGAACAGGGAGGGGGGACCTACGAGCAGTACTTC	CASSLEQGGGTYEQYF
TRBV5-1	15	NA	TRBJ2-7	TRBD2	TGCGCCAGCAGCTTGGTAGCGGGGACCACTTACGAGCAGTACTTC	CASSLVAGTTYEQYF
TRBV7-2	15	few	TRBJ1-5	TRBD1	TGTGCCAGCAGCTTAAAAGGACAGGGGAGTCAGCCCCAGCATTTT	CASSLKGQGSQPQHF
TRBV6-5	13	once	TRBJ2-7	TRBD1	TGTGCCAGCAGCCGAGGGACAGGGCACGAGCAGTACTTC	CASSRGTGHEQYF
TRBV7-6	14	NA	TRBJ2-7	NA	TGTGCCAGCAGCCCTCCCGGGAGTTTCAACGAGCAGTACTTC	CASSPPGSFNEQYF
TRBV18	15	NA	TRBJ1-5	NA	TGTGCCAGCTCACCACGGGGGAGAGGGGGTCAGCCCCAGCATTTT	CASSPRGRGGQPQHF
TRBV9	15	NA	TRBJ2-7	TRBD2	TGTGCCAGCAGCGCTACTAGCGGGAGTTGGGACGAGCAGTACTTC	CASSATSGSWDEQYF
TRBV5-4	16	NA	TRBJ2-5	TRBD2	TGTGCCAGCAGCGGAGCGGGAGGGCCCTCGCAGGAGACCCAGTACTTC	CASSGAGGPSQETQYF
TRBV28	16	once	TRBJ2-1	TRBD2	TGTGCCAGCAGAAGGCGTCTTAGCGGGAGCATTAATGAGCAGTTCTTC	CASRRRLSGSINEQFF
TRBV27	13	NA	TRBJ2-1	NA	TGTGCCAGCAGCCGGGACATTTACAATGAGCAGTTCTTC	CASSRDIYNEQFF
TRBV4-3	17	NA	TRBJ1-1	TRBD1	TGCGCCAGCAGCCAAGATGTCGCCGGGACAGCCAGAGCTGAAGCTTTCTTT	CASSQDVAGTARAEAFF
TRBV15	18	once	TRBJ1-5	TRBD1	TGTGCCACCAGCAGGGGAGACAGGGGAAGACAAAGAGGTCAGCCCCAGCATTTT	CATSRGDRGRQRGQPQHF
TRBV19	13	few	TRBJ1-1	NA	TGTGCCAGTAGTCCTCGGGGGAGCACTGAAGCTTTCTTT	CASSPRGSTEAFF
TRBV7-4	15	NA	TRBJ2-7	TRBD1	TGTGCCAGCAGCACCAACAGGGGAACCCCGGACGAGCAGTACTTC	CASSTNRGTPDEQYF
TRBV7-9	14	once	TRBJ1-3	NA	TGTGCCAGCATCACGGGGGGGGCCCTAAACACCATATATTTT	CASITGGALNTIYF
TRBV5-1	14	NA	TRBJ1-5	NA	TGCGCCAGCAGCGGGGGGGCGGGGGATCAGCCCCAGCATTTT	CASSGGAGDQPQHF
TRBV9	16	NA	TRBJ2-1	TRBD2	TGTGCCAGCAGCTCCTCCCGGACTAGCAGACTTAATGAGCAGTTCTTC	CASSSSRTSRLNEQFF
TRBV18	15	few	TRBJ1-4	TRBD1	TGTGCCAGCTCGCCACGGACAGGGGACGGTGAAAAACTGTTTTTT	CASSPRTGDGEKLFF
TRBV6-5	14	NA	TRBJ1-4	NA	TGTGCCAGCAGTGACAGGCAGAAGAAAGAAAAACTGTTTTTT	CASSDRQKKEKLFF
TRBV5-1	16	NA	TRBJ1-2	NA	TGCGCCAGCAGTCTGGGGGGGGCCGGGTTTGGCTATGGCTACACCTTC	CASSLGGAGFGYGYTF
TRBV11-2	16	few	TRBJ1-2	TRBD1	TGTGCCAGCAGCTTAGCTGGGGCAGGGGGCGCCGATGGCTACACCTTC	CASSLAGAGGADGYTF
TRBV4-1	16	NA	TRBJ2-3	TRBD2	TGCGCCAGCAGCCAAGTAGGCGGGAGTAGGTCAGATACGCAGTATTTT	CASSQVGGSRSDTQYF
TRBV18	14	NA	TRBJ1-1	TRBD1	TGTGCCACCTCCCCCCAGGGGGCGCACACTGAAGCTTTCTTT	CATSPQGAHTEAFF
TRBV6-6	16	NA	TRBJ2-7	TRBD1	TGTGCCAGCAGAGACTCCGGGACAGGGAACTCCTACGAGCAGTACTTC	CASRDSGTGNSYEQYF
TRBV7-8	17	NA	TRBJ2-5	TRBD2	TGTGCCAGCAGCCCCTTTAGGACGGGAGGGCGGGTAGAGACCCAGTACTTC	CASSPFRTGGRVETQYF
TRBV29-1	14	NA	TRBJ2-3	TRBD2	TGCAGCTCGAACGGTGGCGGGAGTTCGGATACGCAGTATTTT	CSSNGGGSSDTQYF
TRBV6-5	14	NA	TRBJ2-4	NA	TGTGCCAGCAGCGCGGCCGGGGCCAAAAACATTCAGTACTTC	CASSAAGAKNIQYF
TRBV10-3	17	few	TRBJ2-7	TRBD2	TGTGCCATCAGTGAGTCGGCTAGCGGGAGTTCGGGCCACGAGCAGTACTTC	CAISESASGSSGHEQYF
TRBV6-6	15	NA	TRBJ2-1	NA	TGTGCCAGCAGTTACCGACAAAAGGGAGGCAATGAGCAGTTCTTC	CASSYRQKGGNEQFF
TRBV6-5	15	once	TRBJ1-3	NA	TGTGCCAGCAGTCGGAACAGAGGAGGCGGAAACACCATATATTTT	CASSRNRGGGNTIYF
TRBV4-1	15	NA	TRBJ1-2	NA	TGCGCCAGCAGCCCCTCAACGTTACAGAACTATGGCTACACCTTC	CASSPSTLQNYGYTF
TRBV15	14	NA	TRBJ2-5	TRBD1	TGTGCCACCAGCGGATGGGACAGGCAAGAGACCCAGTACTTC	CATSGWDRQETQYF
TRBV27	18	NA	TRBJ2-1	TRBD2	TGTGCCAGCAGTTTATCGAGCTTAGGGCTAGCGGGGGTCAATGAGCAGTTCTTC	CASSLSSLGLAGVNEQFF
TRBV27	14	NA	TRBJ1-5	TRBD1	TGTGCCAGCAGTTTAGGACAGGGATATCAGCCCCAGCATTTT	CASSLGQGYQPQHF
TRBV9	17	NA	TRBJ2-2	TRBD2	TGTGCCAGCAGCCCGTTAGCGGGAGGTAGATTTGCCGGGGAGCTGTTTTTT	CASSPLAGGRFAGELFF
TRBV19	17	NA	TRBJ2-6	NA	TGTGCCAGTAGCTCCCAAGGAGGGCCGAAGGGGGCCAACGTCCTGACTTTC	CASSSQGGPKGANVLTF
TRBV7-2	16	NA	TRBJ2-5	TRBD2	TGTGCCAGCAGCTTAGGGCGGGGGGGTAACCAAGAGACCCAGTACTTC	CASSLGRGGNQETQYF
TRBV10-3	16	NA	TRBJ2-2	TRBD2	TGTGCCATCAGTGCTAGCGGGAGTTATGGCGCCGGGGAGCTGTTTTTT	CAISASGSYGAGELFF
TRBV4-2	16	NA	TRBJ2-2	NA	TGTGCCAGCAGGGCCGGGGGAGCGGACAACACCGGGGAGCTGTTTTTT	CASRAGGADNTGELFF
TRBV7-9	13	NA	TRBJ1-2	TRBD1	TGTGCCAGCAGCTTAGAGGGACAGGGGGGCTACACCTTC	CASSLEGQGGYTF
TRBV7-2	15	NA	TRBJ1-4	NA	TGTGCCAGCAGCGCCTTAGGCTCTACAGGTGAAAAACTGTTTTTT	CASSALGSTGEKLFF